A selection of T cell receptor beta chains follows, all from one sample in a study of OX40 agonist ivuxolimab in advanced cancers. Clones were sequenced by immunoSEQ multiplex PCR, and TCRdb holds only the in-frame ones, with some missing. This sample carries 110,000 or so clones, around 93% of them seen once, and the ten largest clones take under 0.85%. The sample here was CD4+ or CD8+ T cells sorted from blood, taken in a trial of the OX40 agonist ivuxolimab. Every receptor here comes from an adult with an advanced solid tumor such as melanoma, head and neck, liver or kidney cancer. Both conserved end residues are part of each CDR3. The D gene is left open where the match is weak. Clone size is shown for a subset of rows, as once, few, many or a class of expanded clone.

v_call	clone_size	j_call	d_call	cdr3_nt	cdr3_aa
TRBV30	once	TRBJ1-5	TRBD1	TGTGCCTGGAACCGGGACAGGGGACAGCCCCAGCATTTT	CAWNRDRGQPQHF
TRBV30	.	TRBJ1-1	TRBD1	TGTGCCTGGACGACAGGGACGGGCACTGAAGCTTTCTTT	CAWTTGTGTEAFF
TRBV27	few	TRBJ1-6	.	TGTGCCAGCAAAGGGGGGTATAATTCACCCCTCCACTTT	CASKGGYNSPLHF
TRBV18	.	TRBJ2-7	.	TGTGCCAGCTCACCCCTACACGAGCAGTACTTC	CASSPLHEQYF
TRBV5-1	.	TRBJ2-1	.	TGCGCCAGCAGCTTGGGGCTCCGCCTGCCGAACAATGAGCAGTTCTTC	CASSLGLRLPNNEQFF
TRBV7-8	once	TRBJ2-7	TRBD2	TGTGCCAGCAGCTTAGCGGGGCGGGGGGACTACGAGCAGTACTTC	CASSLAGRGDYEQYF
TRBV13	.	TRBJ2-7	TRBD1	TGTGCCAGCAGCTTAGGCAGGGGACAGGGATCCTACGAGCAGTACTTC	CASSLGRGQGSYEQYF
TRBV5-1	.	TRBJ2-5	TRBD2	TGCGCCAGCAGCTTCTCAGCGGGAGGCTGGCGAGAGACCCAGTACTTC	CASSFSAGGWRETQYF
TRBV5-6	.	TRBJ2-5	TRBD2	TGTGCCAGCAGCTTGGAGCTAGCGGGGTCTGGGGAGACCCAGTACTTC	CASSLELAGSGETQYF
TRBV18	.	TRBJ1-4	.	TGTGCCAGCTCACCAACGACAGAAGTTAATGAAAAACTGTTTTTT	CASSPTTEVNEKLFF
TRBV2	.	TRBJ2-5	.	TGTGCCAGCAGTTTGCGATCCGGGACGGACCGACAAGAGACCCAGTACTTC	CASSLRSGTDRQETQYF
TRBV7-8	.	TRBJ1-1	.	TGTGCCAGCAGCTCTATTGACAGGTTTAACACTGAAGCTTTCTTT	CASSSIDRFNTEAFF
TRBV6-6	.	TRBJ2-4	.	TGTGCCAGCAGTCGTACTAGCTTCGCCAAAAACATTCAGTACTTC	CASSRTSFAKNIQYF
TRBV19	.	TRBJ2-5	.	TGTGCCAGTAGTATTGATCGGGGATGGGCCCAGTACTTC	CASSIDRGWAQYF
TRBV5-1	.	TRBJ2-2	.	TGCGCCAGCAGCTTGGACGGGAATCCCCCAAACACCGGGGAGCTGTTTTTT	CASSLDGNPPNTGELFF
TRBV11-2	.	TRBJ2-3	TRBD2	TGTGCCAGCAGCTTAGGTGGACTAGCGGGACTTTATTTT	CASSLGGLAGLYF
TRBV6-5	.	TRBJ1-1	TRBD1	TGTGCCAGCATGACAGGGTTGGACACTGAAGCTTTCTTT	CASMTGLDTEAFF
TRBV5-8	.	TRBJ1-2	.	TGTGCCAGCAGCTTGGTCAACCGGATAGGCGGCTACACCTTC	CASSLVNRIGGYTF
TRBV19	.	TRBJ2-7	.	TGTGCCAGTAGTATAGTTTTCAGGGTCGAGCAGTACTTC	CASSIVFRVEQYF
TRBV5-1	.	TRBJ2-1	TRBD2	TGCGCCAGCAGCCCGGAGACTAGCGGGAGCCCCTACAATGAGCAGTTCTTC	CASSPETSGSPYNEQFF
TRBV7-9	.	TRBJ1-1	.	TGTGCCAGCAGTCGTATGAACACTGAAGCTTTCTTT	CASSRMNTEAFF
TRBV5-1	.	TRBJ1-2	TRBD1	TGCGCCAGCAGCCCCTCACAGGGGGCGCGGGGCTACACCTTC	CASSPSQGARGYTF
TRBV11-3	.	TRBJ2-1	.	TGTGCCAGCAGCTTGAGGGGAGGCCCAACTACCTACAATGAGCAGTTCTTC	CASSLRGGPTTYNEQFF
TRBV6-5	.	TRBJ1-6	.	TGTGCCAGCAGTTTACCGCAGGGATCCGGGAATTCACCCCTCCACTTT	CASSLPQGSGNSPLHF
TRBV6-5	.	TRBJ1-3	.	TGTGCCAGCAGGGACCAGGGAGGAAACACCATATATTTT	CASRDQGGNTIYF
TRBV30	.	TRBJ1-1	.	TGTGCCTGGGACAGGTCAAACACTGAAGCTTTCTTT	CAWDRSNTEAFF
TRBV11-2	.	TRBJ2-3	.	TGTGCCAGCAGCTTAGGGACATACACAGATACGCAGTATTTT	CASSLGTYTDTQYF
TRBV6-5	.	TRBJ1-1	.	TGTGCCAGCAGTTACTCGGCAGGGACCACTGAAGCTTTCTTT	CASSYSAGTTEAFF
TRBV19	.	TRBJ1-1	.	TGTGCCAGTATGGTGGGGGGCGCGAACACTGAAGCTTTCTTT	CASMVGGANTEAFF
TRBV4-2	.	TRBJ2-2	.	TGTGCCAGCAGCCAAGATCTTGTAAGGGAGCTGTTTTTT	CASSQDLVRELFF
TRBV6-4	.	TRBJ2-1	TRBD2	TGTGCCAGCAGCAGGGAGGGTAACAGCTACAATGAGCAGTTCTTC	CASSREGNSYNEQFF
TRBV30	.	TRBJ1-4	.	TGTGCCTGGAACTACGGGCAAAAACTGTTTTTT	CAWNYGQKLFF
TRBV6-1	.	TRBJ1-5	.	TGTGCCAGCAGTGAACAGCCGCGCAATCAGCCCCAGCATTTT	CASSEQPRNQPQHF
TRBV19	.	TRBJ2-3	.	TGTGCCAGTAGTGATGGTTGGGTTGACGTCCAGACAGATACGCAGTATTTT	CASSDGWVDVQTDTQYF
TRBV5-4	.	TRBJ2-3	.	TGTGCCAGCAGCATAGAAGCGGCAGATACGCAGTATTTT	CASSIEAADTQYF
TRBV4-2	.	TRBJ2-3	TRBD2	TGTGCCAGCAGCCAAGACCTAGCGGGAGAGAGCACAGATACGCAGTATTTT	CASSQDLAGESTDTQYF
TRBV30	.	TRBJ1-1	.	TGTGCCTGGAGTGTAAAGCCGACAGCAGAAGCTTTCTTT	CAWSVKPTAEAFF
TRBV19	.	TRBJ1-2	.	TGTGCCAGTAGGACAGGAGGCGGCTACACCTTC	CASRTGGGYTF
TRBV6-5	.	TRBJ1-6	.	TGTGCCAGCAGTTACTCTGAGGGGATGATGATACTCCACTTT	CASSYSEGMMILHF
TRBV11-3	.	TRBJ2-5	TRBD1	TGTGCCAGCACACAGGGGGCCCTTAAAGAGACCCAGTACTTC	CASTQGALKETQYF
TRBV5-1	.	TRBJ1-1	.	TGCGCCAGCAGCCGGGGCACTGAAGCTTTCTTT	CASSRGTEAFF
TRBV7-9	.	TRBJ2-7	.	TGTGCCAGCAGCTTATTAGGGGCAGAGTACGAGCAGTACTTC	CASSLLGAEYEQYF
TRBV2	.	TRBJ2-3	.	TGTGCCAGCAGTGGGACGGTACCTAGCACAGATACGCAGTATTTT	CASSGTVPSTDTQYF
TRBV30	.	TRBJ1-1	.	TGTGCCTGGGCCGATCGGGCCGCCGAAGCTTTCTTT	CAWADRAAEAFF
TRBV5-1	.	TRBJ2-3	.	TGCGCCAGCAGCGCCGACAGGACCATTTCAGATACGCAGTATTTT	CASSADRTISDTQYF
TRBV23-1	.	TRBJ1-1	.	TGCGCCAGCAGTCCCCTTAAGGAAGCTTTCTTT	CASSPLKEAFF
TRBV18	.	TRBJ2-5	TRBD2	TGTGCCAGTGCTAGCGGCTCAACTCAAGAGACCCAGTACTTC	CASASGSTQETQYF
TRBV19	.	TRBJ2-1	.	TGTGCCAGTAGTATAGGGTTCGTAGTCGGTGAGCAGTTCTTC	CASSIGFVVGEQFF
TRBV7-8	.	TRBJ2-5	TRBD2	TGTGCCAGCAGCTTCTCGACTAGCGGGGGCCAAGAGACCCAGTACTTC	CASSFSTSGGQETQYF
TRBV7-8	.	TRBJ1-2	.	TGTGCCAGCAGCTTAGGACAGAACTATGGCTACACCTTC	CASSLGQNYGYTF